The source of this T cell receptor (beta chain) is a study of breast tumors, draining lymph nodes, adjacent tissues. General study points: Most tumor T cells seemingly derive from lymph node, then expand in tumor. The lymph node origin of tumor T cells was framed as consistent with a hypothesis, not demonstrated. Tumor repertoires ranked between lymph nodes and nontumor tissue in diversity, with V and J gene preferences.

On this clonotype: Its antigen is still unknown.

TCRdb re-derived calls from the multiplex PCR reads in MiXCR, one entry per CDR3 protein. The table lists about 200,000 distinct CDR3 sequences, 31% of them singletons. Axillary draining lymph nodes of breast cancer patients supplied the node samples. The CDR3 consists of 18 residues. Germline loops: CDR1 SGHNT, CDR2 YENEEA. Germline trimming cut 1 base from V and 6 bases from J; bases unmatched to any gene: 14. The sample was axillary lymph node tissue. The sequence was obtained from a female donor with breast cancer. Some clones in this sample may be carry-over from other donors' samples. The chain has TRBV11-3 and TRBJ2-7; 11 bases line up with TRBD2. The CDR3 DNA is TGTGCCAGCAGCTTAGTCGGGAGTGGGCTAGCGGGGGGAGGCGAGCAGTACTTC. Translation: CASSLVGSGLAGGGEQYF. The full variable domain, with the rest looked up from reference TRBV11-3 and TRBJ2-7, is EAGVVQSPRYKIIEKKQPVAFWCNPISGHNTLYWYLQNLGQGPELLIRYENEEAVDDSQLPKDRFSAERLKGVDSTLKIQPAELGDSAVYLCASSLVGSGLAGGGEQYFGPGTRLTVT.